This T cell receptor beta chain was retrieved from a study of shared clonotypes between healthy human individuals. Across the study: Donors consisted of two women and a few men between 18 and 49. Researchers assigned three CD4 naive, three CD4 memory, two CD8 naive and one CD8 memory plate to each donor.

A note on this clone: Other DNA sequences of this sample code for an identical CDR3.

Trimming left V 3 bases short and J 0 bases short, with 0 bases between. The CDR3 spans 11 residues. Germline values: CDR1 SNHLY, CDR2 FYNNEI. Researchers ran the assay at a deep level. Data came from immunoSEQ multiplex PCR; TCRdb stores just in-frame clones and leaves some out. The sample contains around 600,000 clones, roughly 98% of which appear only once. Terminally differentiated effector memory CD45RA+ cells were left out of the naive CD8 fraction, which was CD45RO-negative and positively selected for CCR7. The receptor's source is a young man in good health. The chain carries TRBV2 and TRBJ2-7; D call uncertain. Sequenced material: naive CD8+ T cells sorted from blood. The CDR3 DNA sequence: TGTGCCAGCAGTGACTCCTACGAGCAGTACTTC. It yields the protein CASSDSYEQYF. The variable domain in full, with the rest retrieved from reference TRBV2 and TRBJ2-7, is EPEVTQTPSHQVTQMGQEVILRCVPISNHLYFYWYRQILGQKVEFLVSFYNNEISEKSEIFDDQFSVERPDGSNFTLKIRSTKLEDSAMYFCASSDSYEQYFGPGTRLTVT.